The 7 T cell receptor beta chains below come from one sample, sequenced in a study of regulatory dendritic cells for organ transplantation. The table came from immunoSEQ multiplex PCR; TCRdb's copy has only in-frame clones and leaves some out. The sample lists some 40,000 clones; under 95% were seen once. Sequencing was carried out using naive CD8+ T cells from blood. The subset denotes: CD45RA+ naive T cells. The receptors were gathered from a human donor in good health.

The chain uses TRBV14 and TRBJ1-4, with D perhaps TRBD1 (5 bases). Germline V gives CDR1 SGHDN, CDR2 FVKESK. The V end was cut by 1 base, the J end by 6 bases, with 9 bases between. This CDR3 comprises 14 residues. The CDR3 reads CASSQAGTYEKLFF. The CDR3 DNA is TGTGCCAGCAGCCAAGCCGGGACTTATGAAAAACTGTTTTTT.

The chain carries TRBV9 and TRBJ2-3; possibly TRBD1 for D (6 bases). Germline assignment: CDR1 SGDLS and CDR2 YYNGEE. V lost 4 bases, J lost 1 base, and 19 bases lay in between. The CDR3 is 17 residues long. DNA of the CDR3: TGTGCCAGCAGCCCTCAGGGGACAATTAGCCGCACAGATACGCAGTATTTT. It specifies CASSPQGTISRTDTQYF.

The rearrangement joins TRBV5-1 to TRBJ1-6; D uncertain. Trimming left V 6 bases short and J 14 bases short, with 12 bases between. Germline assignment: CDR1 SGHRS and CDR2 YFSETQ. The CDR3 is 11 amino acids. The CDR3 DNA is TGCGCCAGCACCATACAAGGAGCCCTCCACTTT. This gives the protein CASTIQGALHF.

The chain links TRBV7-9 to TRBJ1-1; no firm D call. Germline V CDR1 and CDR2: SEHNR, FQNEAQ (reference sequence). Trimming stripped 4 bases from V and 5 bases from J, with 8 bases between. The CDR3 contains 12 residues. The DNA of the CDR3 is TGTGCCAGCAGCTCCGGACGGACTGAAGCTTTCTTT. It translates to CASSSGRTEAFF. The full variable domain, its missing parts supplied by reference TRBV7-9 and TRBJ1-1, is DTGVSQNPRHKITKRGQNVTFRCDPISEHNRLYWYRQTLGQGPEFLTYFQNEAQLEKSRLLSDRFSAERPKGSFSTLEIQRTEQGDSAMYLCASSSGRTEAFFGQGTRLTVV.

The chain is built from TRBV7-9 and TRBJ1-1; perhaps TRBD1 as D (6 bases). CDR3 length: 15 amino acids. CDR1 and CDR2 (germline): SEHNR, FQNEAQ (reference sequence). V dropped 1 base and J dropped 2 bases, with 11 bases sitting between them. Here the CDR3 DNA reads TGTGCCAGCAGCTTAGTAGACAGGCGCAACACTGAAGCTTTCTTT. Translation gives CASSLVDRRNTEAFF.

V usage is TRBV7-9 and J usage is TRBJ2-1, with 8 bases fitting TRBD1. The CDR3 loop spans 14 amino acids. Germline trimming cut 5 bases from V and 5 bases from J; bases unmatched to any gene: 5. Germline assignment: CDR1 SEHNR and CDR2 FQNEAQ (reference sequence). CDR3 loop: CASSITTGDNEQFF. The CDR3 DNA sequence: TGTGCCAGCAGCATTACGACAGGGGACAATGAGCAGTTCTTC.

This chain links TRBV15 with TRBJ2-5; TRBD2 aligns across 8 bases. Trimming cost V 0 bases and J 5 bases; bases outside gene matches: 8. Germline lookup yields CDR1 LNHNV and CDR2 YYDKDF (reference sequence). The CDR3 is 16 residues long. Written as DNA, the CDR3 is TGTGCCACCAGCAGAGAAAGAGCGGGAGCGGGGGAGACCCAGTACTTC. The encoded protein is CATSRERAGAGETQYF.